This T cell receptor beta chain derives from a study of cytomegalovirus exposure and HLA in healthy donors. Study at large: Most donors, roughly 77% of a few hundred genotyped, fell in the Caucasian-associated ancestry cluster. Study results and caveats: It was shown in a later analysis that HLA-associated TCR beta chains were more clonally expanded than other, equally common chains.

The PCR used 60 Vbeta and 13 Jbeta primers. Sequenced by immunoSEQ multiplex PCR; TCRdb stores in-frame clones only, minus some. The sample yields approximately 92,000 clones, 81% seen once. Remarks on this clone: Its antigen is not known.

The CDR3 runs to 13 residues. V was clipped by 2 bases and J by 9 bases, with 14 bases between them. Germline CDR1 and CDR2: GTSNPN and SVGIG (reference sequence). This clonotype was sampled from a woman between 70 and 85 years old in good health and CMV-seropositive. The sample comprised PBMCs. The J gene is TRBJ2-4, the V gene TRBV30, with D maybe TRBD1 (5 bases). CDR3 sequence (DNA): TGTGCCTGGAGTACAGGCTACCAAAGCATTCAGTACTTC. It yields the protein CAWSTGYQSIQYF.